What follows are 24 T cell receptor beta chains derived from one specimen sequenced in a study of T cells in women clearing cervical HPV infection. Sequencing used immunoSEQ multiplex PCR; TCRdb keeps in-frame clones, though not all of them. This table holds more than 30,000 clones. Sequencing was done on a sample of blood buffy coat. All receptors derive from a woman aged 18-69 years with a cervical HPV16 infection that either progressed to CIN3+ or cleared (not recorded which).

About this clone: Coverage ceases 3 residues before the CDR3 finishes, and the germline J gene fills in the end. This sequence joins TRBV9 and TRBJ2-2; no definite D call. The CDR3 runs to 13 residues. Trimming stripped 0 bases from V and 6 bases from J, with 6 bases between. Germline CDR1 reads SGDLS; CDR2 reads YYNGEE. The CDR3 spells CASSVVRSGELFF. The sequenced CDR3 bases are TGTGCCAGCAGCGTAGTTCGGTCCGGGGAG.

On this clone itself: The read is 3 residues too short to cover the CDR3 end, so that end is filled in from the germline J gene. V usage is TRBV5-1 and J usage is TRBJ1-1; the match to TRBD1 covers 9 bases. V dropped 3 bases and J dropped 2; count of bases not matched to a gene: 5. The CDR3 extends over 15 amino acids. Germline CDR1 SGHRS, CDR2 YFSETQ. The CDR3 bases that were read are TGCGCCAGCAGCTCGACAGGGGGTCTAAACACTGAA. As protein: CASSSTGGLNTE. The full CDR3 is CASSSTGGLNTEAFF.

Note on this clone: The CDR3 goes on 3 residues after the read ends, and that part is filled in from the germline J gene. The rearrangement links TRBV18 to TRBJ1-6; the match to TRBD1 covers 7 bases. V dropped 2 bases and J dropped 4; count of bases not matched to a gene: 2. This CDR3 spans 15 amino acids. From germline, CDR1 is KGHSH and CDR2 LQKENI. The CDR3 loop reads CASSPLTGYNSPLHF. Partial CDR3 DNA: TGTGCCAGCTCACCATTGACAGGGTATAATTCACCC.

Notes on this clone: The sequenced fragment ends 3 residues before the CDR3 boundary, so the rest is inferred from the germline J gene. The chain uses TRBV7-2 and TRBJ1-3; no firm D call. The CDR3 consists of 13 residues. Germline V CDR1 and CDR2: SGHTA, FQGNSA. The germline V and J ends were trimmed by 5 bases and 2 bases, with 7 bases remaining between them. CDR3 in amino acids: CASSLLAGNTIYF. The CDR3 DNA, read in part, is TGTGCCAGCAGCCTATTAGCTGGAAACACC. Using reference TRBV7-2 and TRBJ1-3 for the parts outside the CDR3, the full variable domain is GAGVSQSPSNKVTEKGKDVELRCDPISGHTALYWYRQSLGQGLEFLIYFQGNSAPDKSGLPSDRFSAERTGGSVSTLTIQRTQQEDSAVYLCASSLLAGNTIYFGEGSWLTVV.

Of note for this clone: Read coverage stops 3 residues before the CDR3 terminus; the germline J gene supplies the remainder. The chain carries TRBV5-1 and TRBJ2-1; no clear D gene. Germline lookup yields CDR1 SGHRS and CDR2 YFSETQ. V lost 2 bases and J lost 6, with 12 bases in between. The CDR3 totals 14 residues. Partial CDR3 DNA: TGCGCCAGCAGCTTTGGTCTTACACGCAATGAG. This translates into CASSFGLTRNE. Given in full, the CDR3 is CASSFGLTRNEQFF.

A note on this clone: The read terminates 3 residues ahead of where the CDR3 ends, so the germline J gene completes it. The gene calls are TRBV5-1 and TRBJ1-4; 9 bases match TRBD1. The trim removed 6 bases at V and 7 bases at J, leaving 7 bases unmatched. This CDR3 region has 14 residues. The V gene's germline CDR1 is SGHRS and CDR2 YFSETQ. The DNA read from the CDR3 is TGCGCCAGCAAGACCGGGACAGGGCGTGAAAAA. Translation gives CASKTGTGREK. The entire CDR3 is CASKTGTGREKLFF. The whole variable domain, remainder taken from reference TRBV5-1 and TRBJ1-4, is KAGVTQTPRYLIKTRGQQVTLSCSPISGHRSVSWYQQTPGQGLQFLFEYFSETQRNKGNFPGRFSGRQFSNSRSEMNVSTLELGDSALYLCASKTGTGREKLFFGSGTQLSVL.

With respect to this clone: The CDR3 goes on 3 residues after the read ends, and that part is filled in from the germline J gene. This chain uses TRBV20-1 with TRBJ2-7; D not resolved. The V and J ends lost 2 bases and 3 bases respectively, with 8 bases between them. The germline V gene has CDR1 DFQATT and CDR2 SNEGSKA (reference sequence). The CDR3 runs to 12 residues. The CDR3 loop reads CSARRRDYEQYF. The sequenced part of the CDR3 DNA is TGCAGTGCTAGACGCCGCGACTACGAG.

About this clone: Sequencing ends 3 residues short of the CDR3 end; the germline J gene provides the rest. The V call is TRBV20-1, the J call TRBJ1-5, with D possibly being TRBD1 (6 bases). The germline V and J ends were trimmed by 6 bases and 3 bases, with 18 bases remaining between them. Germline-derived CDR1 and CDR2 are DFQATT and SNEGSKA (reference sequence). The CDR3 totals 15 residues. CDR3 loop: CSAPRRDTLNQPQHF. CDR3 DNA, as far as it was read: TGCAGTGCCCCGCGCCGGGACACCCTCAATCAGCCC.

About this clone itself: With the read ending 3 residues before the CDR3 end, the germline J gene is used to fill in that end. The rearrangement joins TRBV28 to TRBJ2-7; D unresolved. The ends were cut back, 6 bases at V and 2 bases at J, with 23 bases in the middle. This CDR3 is 17 amino acids long. Germline lookup yields CDR1 MDHEN and CDR2 SYDVKM. The CDR3 region is CASSLPNSFHFPYEQYF. The part of the CDR3 DNA that was read is TGTGCCAGCAGCCTACCCAACTCTTTTCATTTTCCCTACGAG.

Comment on this clone: The missing CDR3 end, 3 residues past where the read stops, is filled in from the germline J gene. The chain employs TRBV20-1 and TRBJ2-7, with TRBD2 matching 14 bases. This CDR3 has 18 residues. V lost 7 bases and J lost 1; bases outside the gene matches: 15. Germline CDR1 DFQATT, CDR2 SNEGSKA (reference sequence). This CDR3 reads CSVLVSPGTSGSSYEQYF. The DNA read from the CDR3 is TGCAGTGTTCTCGTCTCCCCCGGGACTAGCGGGAGTTCCTACGAG.

For this clone: The read ends 3 residues before the CDR3 terminus; that terminus is restored from the germline J gene. This chain links TRBV4-2 with TRBJ2-1; TRBD1 agrees at 7 bases. The CDR3 extends over 17 amino acids. With 1 base clipped from V and 5 bases from J, the junction kept 11 bases outside the gene matches. Looked up from germline, CDR1 is LGHNA and CDR2 is YNFKEQ. Here the CDR3 reads CASSQVRGQSSNNEQFF. The DNA read from the CDR3 is TGTGCCAGCAGCCAAGTTAGGGGACAGAGCTCTAACAATGAG.

This clone counts as medium-sized by frequency. The read halts 3 residues ahead of the CDR3 end, with the missing end drawn from the germline J gene. The rearrangement links TRBV2 to TRBJ2-7; D not resolved. The V and J ends lost 7 bases and 2 bases respectively, with 9 bases between them. This CDR3 contains 12 residues. The germline V gene has CDR1 SNHLY and CDR2 FYNNEI. CDR3 DNA (partial): TGTGCCAGCACCCACAGAGCCTACGAG. Translated, it gives CASTHRAYE. The whole CDR3 sequence is CASTHRAYEQYF.

For this clone: The read falls 3 residues short of the CDR3 end, and the missing part is taken from the germline J gene. V usage is TRBV27 and J usage is TRBJ2-7; no reliable D call. The CDR3 has 11 residues. V was pared by 7 bases and J by 5 bases, with 9 bases between. CDR1 and CDR2 from the germline V gene are MNHEY and SMNVEV (reference sequence). The CDR3 DNA, read in part, is TGTGCCAGCATGCTAGGCCACGAG. It is translated as CASMLGHE. The entire CDR3 protein reads CASMLGHEQYF.

Turning to this clone: The CDR3 is cut off 3 residues early in the read; its end comes from the germline J gene. V usage is TRBV10-3 and J usage is TRBJ1-5; 9 bases are shared with TRBD1. CDR3 size: 15 residues. V gave up 3 bases and J gave up 6 bases; unmatched junction bases: 6. Germline loops: CDR1 ENHRY, CDR2 SYGVKD. CDR3 in amino acids: CAISDRGDRAQPQHF. The covered CDR3 bases are TGTGCCATCAGTGATAGGGGGGACAGGGCTCAGCCC.

This CDR3 is CASSPGDSSYNEQFF. CDR3 DNA (partial): TGTGCCAGCAGCCCTGGGGACAGCTCCTACAATGAG. The J gene is TRBJ2-1, the V gene TRBV6-2 or TRBV6-3, with 7 bases identical to TRBD1. From the germline J gene comes the end of the CDR3, since the read stops 3 residues before it. There are 15 residues in the CDR3. The trim removed 6 bases at V and 0 bases at J, leaving 5 bases unmatched. CDR1 MNHEY and CDR2 SVGEGT come from the germline V gene.

Remarks on this clone: The CDR3 end is not reached by the read, which stops 3 residues before it; the germline J gene fills it in. The J gene is TRBJ1-2, the V gene TRBV6-2 or TRBV6-3; 8 bases agree with TRBD1. From germline, CDR1 is MNHEY and CDR2 SVGEGT. CDR3 length: 14 amino acids. CDR3 in amino acids: CASSYPGQGWGYTF. The sequenced part of the CDR3 DNA is TGTGCCAGCAGTTACCCCGGACAGGGTTGGGGC.

To note about this clone: The read stops 3 residues short of the end of the CDR3; the missing end is completed from the germline J gene. This chain uses TRBV29-1 with TRBJ2-1, with 8 bases lining up with TRBD2. Per germline, CDR1 SQVTM and CDR2 ANQGSEA. J was trimmed by 6 bases and V by 6 bases; bases with no gene match: 7. The CDR3 length is 13 residues. CDR3 protein: CSVRGLATNEQFF. CDR3 DNA, as far as it was read: TGCAGCGTGAGAGGACTAGCTACCAATGAG.

A word on this clone: The CDR3 is cut off 3 residues early in the read; its end comes from the germline J gene. The rearrangement links TRBV19 to TRBJ1-5, with 8 bases lining up with TRBD1. The CDR3 sequence is 16 residues long. The V and J ends lost 8 bases and 4 bases, in that order; junction bases with no gene match: 13. CDR1 is LNHDA and CDR2 is SQIVND in the germline V gene (reference sequence). The CDR3 DNA, read in part, is TGTGCCAGTCGGAAAACTGACAGGGGTCGAAATCAGCCC. This gives the protein CASRKTDRGRNQP. In full, the CDR3 is CASRKTDRGRNQPQHF.

For this clone: The read halts 3 residues ahead of the CDR3 end, with the missing end drawn from the germline J gene. The V and J genes are TRBV6-4 and TRBJ2-3; 11 bases match TRBD2. Germline V gene sequence: CDR1 MRHNA, CDR2 SNTAGT. V gave up 0 bases and J gave up 3 bases; unmatched junction bases: 2. This CDR3 has 16 amino acids. Incomplete CDR3 DNA: TGTGCCAGCAGTGACTCAGGGACTAGCGGAACAGATACG. It specifies CASSDSGTSGTDT. The entire CDR3 reads CASSDSGTSGTDTQYF.

The CDR3 protein is CASSQGPGSPLHF. The DNA read from the CDR3 is TGTGCCAGCAGCCAAGGGCCAGGTTCACCC. The chain employs TRBV14 and TRBJ1-6; D call uncertain. The CDR3 end falls 3 residues outside the read, so it is completed with the germline J gene. The CDR3 is 13 amino acids. V was trimmed by 1 base and J by 9 bases, leaving 7 bases between them. Germline CDR1 and CDR2: SGHDN and FVKESK.

The CDR3 spells CASSYRGLGNEQFF. Incomplete CDR3 DNA: TGTGCCAGCAGTTACAGGGGCCTGGGCAATGAG. The genes are TRBV6-2 or TRBV6-3 and TRBJ2-1; D perhaps matches TRBD1 (5 bases). The read finishes 3 residues shy of the CDR3 end, and the germline J gene is used to complete it. The CDR3 runs to 14 residues. V shed 2 bases and J shed 6 bases, with 11 bases lying between them. The germline V gene encodes CDR1 MNHEY and CDR2 SVGEGT.

With respect to this clone: Read sequence stops 3 residues before the CDR3 end, and the germline J gene provides the missing end. The chain carries TRBV5-1 and TRBJ2-5; TRBD1 is a possible D gene (5 bases). Trimming removed 0 bases from V and 4 bases from J, with 13 bases in between. The length of the CDR3 is 15 residues. Germline loops: CDR1 SGHRS, CDR2 YFSETQ. CDR3 region: CASSLAIGERETQYF. The part of the CDR3 DNA that was read is TGCGCCAGCAGCTTGGCCATAGGGGAAAGAGAGACC.

Worth noting for this clone: The CDR3 extends 3 residues past the end of the read, so its final part is completed from the germline J gene. The chain links TRBV9 to TRBJ1-1; D possibly corresponds to TRBD1 (6 bases). The CDR3 is 19 residues long. Trimming removed 3 bases from V and 7 bases from J, with 31 bases in between. The germline V gene has CDR1 SGDLS and CDR2 YYNGEE. The chain's CDR3 is CASSASATGRASGIHEAFF. The CDR3 bases that were read are TGTGCCAGCAGCGCCAGTGCCACAGGGAGGGCCAGCGGAATCCATGAA.

With respect to this clone: Compared with germline, one end of the junction differs, possibly owing to a read error. The CDR3 end lies 3 residues beyond the end of the read and is filled in from the germline J gene. This chain connects TRBV4-2 to TRBJ1-4; D ambiguous. CDR1 and CDR2 from the germline V gene are LGHNA and YNFKEQ. The CDR3 totals 14 residues. CDR3 in amino acids: CASSQDLQSEKLFF. CDR3 DNA, as far as it was read: TGCGCCAGCAGCCAAGATCTACAGTCAGAAAAA.